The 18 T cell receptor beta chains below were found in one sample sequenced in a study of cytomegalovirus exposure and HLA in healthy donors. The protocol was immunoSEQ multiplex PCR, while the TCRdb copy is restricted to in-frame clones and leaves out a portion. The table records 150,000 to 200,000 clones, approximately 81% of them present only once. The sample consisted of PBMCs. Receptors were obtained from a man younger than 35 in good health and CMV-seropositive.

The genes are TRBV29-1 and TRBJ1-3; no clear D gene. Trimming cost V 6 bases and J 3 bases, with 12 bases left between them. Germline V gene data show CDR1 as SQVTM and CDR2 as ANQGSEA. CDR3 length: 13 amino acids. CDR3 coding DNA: TGCAGCGTACTACGACTGGATGGAAACACCATATATTTT. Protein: CSVLRLDGNTIYF. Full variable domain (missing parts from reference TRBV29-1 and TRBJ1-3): SAVISQKPSRDICQRGTSLTIQCQVDSQVTMMFWYRQQPGQSLTLIATANQGSEATYESGFVIDKFPISRPNLTFSTLTVSNMSPEDSSIYLCSVLRLDGNTIYFGEGSWLTVV.

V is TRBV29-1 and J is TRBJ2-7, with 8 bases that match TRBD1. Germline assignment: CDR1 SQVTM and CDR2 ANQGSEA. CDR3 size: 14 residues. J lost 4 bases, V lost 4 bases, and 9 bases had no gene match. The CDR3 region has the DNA TGCAGCGTTGCATCAGGCAGGGGGCCTTACGAGCAGTACTTC. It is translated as CSVASGRGPYEQYF.

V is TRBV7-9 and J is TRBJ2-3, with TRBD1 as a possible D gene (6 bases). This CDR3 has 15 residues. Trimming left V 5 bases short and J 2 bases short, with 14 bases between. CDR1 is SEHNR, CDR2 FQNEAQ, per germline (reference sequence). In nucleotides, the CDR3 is TGTGCCAGCAGCCTAGGTGGGGGCGTCACAGATACGCAGTATTTT. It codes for CASSLGGGVTDTQYF.

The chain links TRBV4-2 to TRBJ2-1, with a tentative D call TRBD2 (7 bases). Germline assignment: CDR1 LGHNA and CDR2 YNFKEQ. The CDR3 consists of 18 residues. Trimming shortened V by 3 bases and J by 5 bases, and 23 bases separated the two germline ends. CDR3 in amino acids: CASSQGGRGAYNDNEQFF. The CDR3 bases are TGTGCCAGCAGCCAGGGTGGACGGGGGGCTTACAACGACAATGAGCAGTTCTTC.

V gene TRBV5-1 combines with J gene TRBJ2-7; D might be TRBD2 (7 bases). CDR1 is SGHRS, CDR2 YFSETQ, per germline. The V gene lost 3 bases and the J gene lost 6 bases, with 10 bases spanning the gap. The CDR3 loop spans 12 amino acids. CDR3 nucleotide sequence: TGCGCCAGCAGCTGGGGAGGGGGCGAGCAGTACTTC. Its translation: CASSWGGGEQYF.

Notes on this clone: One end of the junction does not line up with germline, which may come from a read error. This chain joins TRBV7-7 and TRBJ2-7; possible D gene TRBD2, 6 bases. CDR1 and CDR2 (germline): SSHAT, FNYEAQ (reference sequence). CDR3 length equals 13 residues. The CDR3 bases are TGTGCTAGCAGCCATACTAGCTCTGGGGAGCAGTACTTC. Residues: CASSHTSSGEQYF.

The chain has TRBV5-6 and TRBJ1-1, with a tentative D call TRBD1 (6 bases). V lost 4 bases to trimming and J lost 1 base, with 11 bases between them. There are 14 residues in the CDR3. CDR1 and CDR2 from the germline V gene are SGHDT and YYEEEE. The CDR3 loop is CASSRGQTNTEAFF. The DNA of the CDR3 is TGTGCCAGCAGCCGAGGACAGACGAACACTGAAGCTTTCTTT.

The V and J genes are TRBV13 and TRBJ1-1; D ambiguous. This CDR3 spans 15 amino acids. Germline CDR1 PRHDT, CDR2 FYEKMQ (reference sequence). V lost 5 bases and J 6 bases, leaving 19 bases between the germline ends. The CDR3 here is CASSPLQMYRAEAFF. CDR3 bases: TGTGCCAGCAGCCCCCTCCAGATGTACCGGGCTGAAGCTTTCTTT.

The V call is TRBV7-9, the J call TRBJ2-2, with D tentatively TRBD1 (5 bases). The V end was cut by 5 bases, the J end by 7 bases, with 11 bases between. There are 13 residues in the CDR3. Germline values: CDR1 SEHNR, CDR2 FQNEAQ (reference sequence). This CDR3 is CASSTSQDGELFF. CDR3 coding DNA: TGTGCCAGCAGCACCTCACAGGACGGGGAGCTGTTTTTT.

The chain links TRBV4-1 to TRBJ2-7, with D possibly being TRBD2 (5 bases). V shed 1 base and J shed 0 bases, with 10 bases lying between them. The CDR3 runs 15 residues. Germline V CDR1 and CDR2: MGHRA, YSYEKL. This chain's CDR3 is CASSQAGGSSYEQYF. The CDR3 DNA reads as TGCGCCAGCAGCCAAGCAGGCGGGTCCTCCTACGAGCAGTACTTC.

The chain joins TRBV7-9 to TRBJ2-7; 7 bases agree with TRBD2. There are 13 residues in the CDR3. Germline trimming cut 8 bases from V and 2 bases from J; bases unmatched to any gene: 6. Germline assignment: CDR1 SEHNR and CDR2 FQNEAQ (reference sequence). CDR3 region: CASGTSVTYEQYF. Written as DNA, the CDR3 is TGTGCCAGCGGCACTAGCGTAACCTACGAGCAGTACTTC.

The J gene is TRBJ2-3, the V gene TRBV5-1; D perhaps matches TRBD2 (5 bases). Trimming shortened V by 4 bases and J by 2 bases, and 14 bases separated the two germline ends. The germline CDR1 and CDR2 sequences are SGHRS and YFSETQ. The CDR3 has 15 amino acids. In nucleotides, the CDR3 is TGCGCCAGCAGCCCTCCGTCGGGGTCCACAGATACGCAGTATTTT. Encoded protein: CASSPPSGSTDTQYF. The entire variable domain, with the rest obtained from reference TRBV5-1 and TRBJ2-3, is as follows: KAGVTQTPRYLIKTRGQQVTLSCSPISGHRSVSWYQQTPGQGLQFLFEYFSETQRNKGNFPGRFSGRQFSNSRSEMNVSTLELGDSALYLCASSPPSGSTDTQYFGPGTRLTVL.

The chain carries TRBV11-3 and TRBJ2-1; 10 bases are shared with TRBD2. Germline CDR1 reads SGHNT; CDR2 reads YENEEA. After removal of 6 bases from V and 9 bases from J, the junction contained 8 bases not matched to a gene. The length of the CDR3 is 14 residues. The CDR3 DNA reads TGTGCCAGCAGTCAAGCGGGAGGGGTCCCTGAGCAGTTCTTC. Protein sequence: CASSQAGGVPEQFF. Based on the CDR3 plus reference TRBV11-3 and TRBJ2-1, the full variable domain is EAGVVQSPRYKIIEKKQPVAFWCNPISGHNTLYWYLQNLGQGPELLIRYENEEAVDDSQLPKDRFSAERLKGVDSTLKIQPAELGDSAVYLCASSQAGGVPEQFFGPGTRLTVL.

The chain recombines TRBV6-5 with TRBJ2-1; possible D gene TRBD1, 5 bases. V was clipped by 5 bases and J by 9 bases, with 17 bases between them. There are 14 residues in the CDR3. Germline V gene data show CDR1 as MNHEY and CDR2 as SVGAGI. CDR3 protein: CASSTADTASEQFF. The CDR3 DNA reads TGTGCCAGCAGTACCGCGGACACGGCAAGTGAGCAGTTCTTC.

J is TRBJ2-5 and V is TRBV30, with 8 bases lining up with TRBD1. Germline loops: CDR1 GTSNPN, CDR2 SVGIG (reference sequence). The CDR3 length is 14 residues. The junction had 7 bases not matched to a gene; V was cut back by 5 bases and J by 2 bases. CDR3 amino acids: CAWDGTGIQETQYF. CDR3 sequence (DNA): TGTGCCTGGGACGGGACAGGCATACAAGAGACCCAGTACTTC.

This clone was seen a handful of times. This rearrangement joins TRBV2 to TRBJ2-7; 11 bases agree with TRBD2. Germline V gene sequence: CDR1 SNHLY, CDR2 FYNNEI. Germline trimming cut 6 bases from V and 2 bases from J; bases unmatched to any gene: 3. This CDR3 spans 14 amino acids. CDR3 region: CASRGTSGPYEQYF. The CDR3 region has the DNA TGTGCCAGCAGGGGGACTAGCGGCCCCTACGAGCAGTACTTC. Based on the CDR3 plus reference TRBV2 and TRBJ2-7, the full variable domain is EPEVTQTPSHQVTQMGQEVILRCVPISNHLYFYWYRQILGQKVEFLVSFYNNEISEKSEIFDDQFSVERPDGSNFTLKIRSTKLEDSAMYFCASRGTSGPYEQYFGPGTRLTVT.

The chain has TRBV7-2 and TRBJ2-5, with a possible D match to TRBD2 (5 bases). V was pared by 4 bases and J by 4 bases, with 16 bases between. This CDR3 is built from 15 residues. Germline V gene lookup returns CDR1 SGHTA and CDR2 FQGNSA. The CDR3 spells CASSSNLLGIETQYF. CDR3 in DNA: TGTGCCAGCAGCTCAAACCTACTAGGCATAGAGACCCAGTACTTC.

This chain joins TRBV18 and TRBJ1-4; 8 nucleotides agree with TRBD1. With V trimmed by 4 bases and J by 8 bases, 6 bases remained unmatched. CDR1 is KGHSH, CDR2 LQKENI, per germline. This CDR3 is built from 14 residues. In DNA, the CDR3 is TGTGCCAGCTCACAGGACAGGGATGGGGAAAAACTGTTTTTT. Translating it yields CASSQDRDGEKLFF. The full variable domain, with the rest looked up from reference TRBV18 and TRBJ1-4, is NAGVMQNPRHLVRRRGQEARLRCSPMKGHSHVYWYRQLPEEGLKFMVYLQKENIIDESGMPKERFSAEFPKEGPSILRIQQVVRGDSAAYFCASSQDRDGEKLFFGSGTQLSVL.